Listed here is a single T cell receptor (beta chain). Its antigen is as yet unknown. Its ends do not fully match the called genes, so a read error is possible. The sample holds other DNA sequences that translate to the same CDR3. 13 Jbeta primers and 60 Vbeta primers were used for the PCR. The repertoire was sequenced with immunoSEQ multiplex PCR; TCRdb's copy has only in-frame clones and lacks some. The data show 60,000 to 70,000 clones, with approximately 80% seen just once and under 3% held by the top ten. CDR3 length equals 17 residues. Germline CDR1 and CDR2: SGHNT and YENEEA. This entry belongs to a study of cytomegalovirus exposure and HLA in healthy donors. Study-wide background: Prior work identified 95 million to 120 million unique TCR beta sequences in some 180 million T cells.

Findings and limits, study-wide: Cytomegalovirus-associated status was assigned to 164 TCR beta chains. The number of N-insertions in an Asian-associated ancestry cluster was reportedly below the roughly 660-donor mean in a later analysis.

This chain joins TRBV11-3 and TRBJ1-6; D call uncertain. Sequences were obtained from PBMCs. The receptor comes from a woman between 25 and 40 years old in good health and CMV-seronegative. The CDR3 coding sequence is TGTGCCAGCAGCTTTGGGCGCGGGAGCTCCTATAATTCCCCCCTCCACTTT. Translating it yields CASSFGRGSSYNSPLHF.